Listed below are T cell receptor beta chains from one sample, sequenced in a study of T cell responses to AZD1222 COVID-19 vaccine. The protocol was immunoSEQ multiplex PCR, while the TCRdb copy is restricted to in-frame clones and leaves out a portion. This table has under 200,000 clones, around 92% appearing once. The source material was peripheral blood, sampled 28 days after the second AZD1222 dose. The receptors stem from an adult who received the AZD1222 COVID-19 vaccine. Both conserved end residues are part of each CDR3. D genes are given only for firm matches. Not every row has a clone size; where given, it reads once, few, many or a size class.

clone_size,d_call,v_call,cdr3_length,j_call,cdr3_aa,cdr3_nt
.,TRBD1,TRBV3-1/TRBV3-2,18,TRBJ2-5,CASSQGIPGQKYQETQYF,TGTGCCAGCAGCCAAGGCATCCCGGGACAGAAGTACCAAGAGACCCAGTACTTC
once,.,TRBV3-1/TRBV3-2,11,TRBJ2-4,CASSLADIQYF,TGTGCCAGCAGCCTCGCCGACATTCAGTACTTC
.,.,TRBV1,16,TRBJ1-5,CTSRRQGAKLRQPQHF,TGCACCAGCAGAAGGCAGGGGGCAAAGTTGAGACAGCCCCAGCATTTT
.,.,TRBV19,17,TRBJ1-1,CASSSSKGVEGTTEAFF,TGTGCCAGTAGTTCCTCAAAAGGGGTGGAGGGGACCACTGAAGCTTTCTTT
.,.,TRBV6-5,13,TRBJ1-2,CASSRSPEGGYTF,TGTGCCAGCAGTCGGTCCCCCGAGGGCGGCTACACCTTC
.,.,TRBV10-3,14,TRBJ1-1,CAISELDTNTEAFF,TGTGCCATCAGTGAACTGGACACGAACACTGAAGCTTTCTTT
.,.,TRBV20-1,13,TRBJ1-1,CSASVWEGTEAFF,TGCAGTGCTAGTGTATGGGAAGGCACTGAAGCTTTCTTT
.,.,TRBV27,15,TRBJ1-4,CASSLRTGPNEKLFF,TGTGCCAGCAGTTTACGAACAGGGCCTAATGAAAAACTGTTTTTT
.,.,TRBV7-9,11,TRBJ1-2,CASSYLYGYTF,TGTGCCAGCAGTTACCTTTATGGCTACACCTTC
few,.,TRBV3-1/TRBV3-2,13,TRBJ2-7,CASSPSRAYEQYF,TGTGCCAGCAGCCCCTCCAGGGCCTACGAGCAGTACTTC
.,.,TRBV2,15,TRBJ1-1,CASSASGTVVTEAFF,TGTGCCAGCAGTGCGTCAGGGACGGTGGTAACTGAAGCTTTCTTT
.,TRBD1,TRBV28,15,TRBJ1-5,CASSLTQGARQPQHF,TGTGCCAGCAGTTTAACCCAGGGGGCCCGGCAGCCCCAGCATTTT
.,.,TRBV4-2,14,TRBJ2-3,CASSQEVLTDTQYF,TGTGCCAGCAGCCAAGAAGTATTGACAGATACGCAGTATTTT
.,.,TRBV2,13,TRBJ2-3,CASRITTQNTQYF,TGTGCCAGCAGAATCACGACGCAGAATACGCAGTATTTT
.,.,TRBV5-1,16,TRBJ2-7,CASSPRSGMQTYEQYF,TGCGCCAGCAGCCCTCGGTCAGGGATGCAAACCTACGAGCAGTACTTC
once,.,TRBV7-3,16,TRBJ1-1,CASSLTRQSGNTEAFF,TGTGCCAGCAGCTTAACGAGGCAGAGTGGGAACACTGAAGCTTTCTTT
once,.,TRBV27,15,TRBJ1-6,CASSPQTEYNSPLHF,TGTGCCAGCAGTCCTCAGACGGAATATAATTCACCCCTCCACTTT
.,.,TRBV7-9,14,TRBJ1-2,CASSLAPRGGGYTF,TGTGCCAGCAGCTTAGCCCCGCGGGGTGGTGGCTACACCTTC
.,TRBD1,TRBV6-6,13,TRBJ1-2,CASRNRGNYGYTF,TGTGCCAGCAGGAACAGGGGTAACTATGGCTACACCTTC
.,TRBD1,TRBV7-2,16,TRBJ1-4,CASSLFHGQGVGKLFF,TGTGCCAGCAGCCTTTTTCACGGACAGGGGGTTGGGAAACTGTTTTTT